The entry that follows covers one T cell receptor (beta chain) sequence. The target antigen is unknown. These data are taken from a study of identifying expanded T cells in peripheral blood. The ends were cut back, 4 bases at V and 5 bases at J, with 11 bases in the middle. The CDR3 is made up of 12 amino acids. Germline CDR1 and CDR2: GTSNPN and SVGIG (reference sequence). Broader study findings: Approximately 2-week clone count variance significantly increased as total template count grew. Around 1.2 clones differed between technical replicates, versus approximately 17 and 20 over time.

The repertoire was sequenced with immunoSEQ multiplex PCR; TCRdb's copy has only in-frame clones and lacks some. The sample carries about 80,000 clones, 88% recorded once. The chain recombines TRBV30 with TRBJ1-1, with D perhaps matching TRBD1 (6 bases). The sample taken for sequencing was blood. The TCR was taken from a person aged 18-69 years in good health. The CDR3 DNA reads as TGTGCCTGGAAGGGGGGTAGGACTGAAGCTTTCTTT. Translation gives CAWKGGRTEAFF.